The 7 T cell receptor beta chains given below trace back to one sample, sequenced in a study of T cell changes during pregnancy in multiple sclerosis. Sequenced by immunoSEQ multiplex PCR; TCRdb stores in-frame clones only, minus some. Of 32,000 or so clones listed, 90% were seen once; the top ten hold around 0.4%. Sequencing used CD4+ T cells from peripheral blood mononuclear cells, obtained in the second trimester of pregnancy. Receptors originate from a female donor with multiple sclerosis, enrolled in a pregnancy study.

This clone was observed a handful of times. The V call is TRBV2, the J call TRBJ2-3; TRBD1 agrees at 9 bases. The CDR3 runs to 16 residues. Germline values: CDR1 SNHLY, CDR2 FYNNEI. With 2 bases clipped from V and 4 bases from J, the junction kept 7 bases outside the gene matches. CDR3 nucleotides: TGTGCCAGCAGTGAACTGACAGGGGGTGGTCCAGATACGCAGTATTTT. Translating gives CASSELTGGGPDTQYF.

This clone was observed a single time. The CDR3 region is CASSELGGALGPQHF. CDR3 DNA sequence: TGTGCCAGCAGTGAACTTGGGGGGGCGTTAGGGCCCCAGCATTTT. The V gene is TRBV2, the J gene TRBJ1-5; D is possibly TRBD1 (6 bases). Trimming stripped 2 bases from V and 9 bases from J, with 17 bases between. Germline V CDR1 and CDR2: SNHLY, FYNNEI. The CDR3 is 15 amino acids.

CDR3 loop: CASSGGVGNQPQHF. The CDR3 DNA follows: TGTGCCAGCAGCGGGGGGGTGGGGAATCAGCCCCAGCATTTT. The chain joins TRBV7-9 to TRBJ1-5; maybe TRBD1 (5 bases). The CDR3 runs to 14 residues. Trimming shortened V by 5 bases and J by 4 bases, and 12 bases separated the two germline ends. CDR1 is SEHNR and CDR2 is FQNEAQ in the germline V gene (reference sequence). Full variable domain (missing parts from reference TRBV7-9 and TRBJ1-5): DTGVSQNPRHKITKRGQNVTFRCDPISEHNRLYWYRQTLGQGPEFLTYFQNEAQLEKSRLLSDRFSAERPKGSFSTLEIQRTEQGDSAMYLCASSGGVGNQPQHFGDGTRLSIL.

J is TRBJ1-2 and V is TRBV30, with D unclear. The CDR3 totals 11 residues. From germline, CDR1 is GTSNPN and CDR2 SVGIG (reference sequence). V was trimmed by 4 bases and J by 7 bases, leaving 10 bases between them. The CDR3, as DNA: TGTGCCTGGACCGGTTCTTCTGGCTACACCTTC. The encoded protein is CAWTGSSGYTF.

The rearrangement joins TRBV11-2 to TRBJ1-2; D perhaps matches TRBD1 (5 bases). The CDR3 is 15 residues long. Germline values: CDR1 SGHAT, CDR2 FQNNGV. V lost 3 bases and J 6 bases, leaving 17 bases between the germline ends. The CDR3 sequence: CASSLVQVPRDGYTF. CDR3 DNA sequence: TGTGCCAGCAGCTTGGTACAGGTGCCCCGGGATGGCTACACCTTC.

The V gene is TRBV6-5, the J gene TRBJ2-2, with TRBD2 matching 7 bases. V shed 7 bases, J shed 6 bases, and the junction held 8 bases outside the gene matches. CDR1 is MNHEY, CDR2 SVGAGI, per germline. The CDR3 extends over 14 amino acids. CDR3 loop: CASNRASGAGELFF. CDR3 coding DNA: TGTGCCAGCAACCGGGCGAGCGGGGCCGGGGAGCTGTTTTTT.

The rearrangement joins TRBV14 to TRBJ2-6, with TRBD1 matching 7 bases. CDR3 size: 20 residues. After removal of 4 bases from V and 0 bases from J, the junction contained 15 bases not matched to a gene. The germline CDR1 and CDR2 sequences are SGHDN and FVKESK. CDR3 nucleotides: TGTGCCAGCAGCCGAGTAGGCACTTGGGACAGCCACTCTGGGGCCAACGTCCTGACTTTC. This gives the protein CASSRVGTWDSHSGANVLTF.